The clone carrying this TCR beta chain was detected only a few times. The antigen is undetermined. This sample stems from a study of T cells in Graves' hyperthyroidism and ophthalmopathy. Study results and limitations: Ophthalmopathy prediction by the model preceded onset by a median roughly 6.3 months.

Diagnoses were established using clinical symptoms, serum thyroxine and TRAb, thyroid ultrasound and orbital computed tomography. Around 10 ml fresh peripheral blood yielded the PBMCs. CDR3 size: 14 residues. Germline CDR1 reads MGHRA; CDR2 reads YSYEKL. The V and J ends lost 3 bases and 5 bases respectively, with 14 bases between them. From RNA transcripts, TCR beta CDR3 regions were amplified. First-round RT-PCR with HTBI primers amplified the TCR CDR3 region. MiXCR, applied by TCRdb to the multiplex PCR reads, yields one record per CDR3 protein. The profile shows some 700,000 distinct CDR3 sequences, roughly 17% of them singletons.

The sequence came from a man in his fifties or sixties with Graves' hyperthyroidism. The chain links TRBV4-1 to TRBJ2-7; TRBD1 might be the D (6 bases). Sequencing used blood. CDR3 nucleotides: TGCGCCAGCAGCCACAGGGGCGAATTCGACGAGCAGTACTTC. Translated: CASSHRGEFDEQYF.